This TCR beta chain is from a study of T cells in Graves' hyperthyroidism and ophthalmopathy (dated by TCRdb to about 2019). Looking at the study overall: Peripheral blood was sampled at the time of initial diagnosis, prior to any treatment. To identify distinguishing TCR V-J signatures, a discovery cohort of about a hundred patients was used, comprising 40 to 45 with Graves' ophthalmopathy and some 60 with stable Graves' hyperthyroidism. Prospective prediction of ophthalmopathy was tested in an independent validation cohort of 18 hyperthyroidism patients and 15 to 17 patients who later progressed to ophthalmopathy. The roughly 100 discovery patients were randomly divided into training and test sets at a 7:3 ratio. The study also compared thyroid tissue and blood T-cell repertoires from roughly 6 Graves' hyperthyroidism patients. After blood sampling, hyperthyroidism patients were treated with methimazole at a starting dose of 30 mg daily, and ophthalmopathy patients were treated with high-dose intravenous methylprednisolone. The paper reports TCR Vbeta CDR3 sequencing of over 130 peripheral blood samples: 40 or so ophthalmopathy, 70 to 85 hyperthyroidism and around 17 progressor patients.

V was cut back by 0 bases and J by 3 bases, leaving a gap of 20 bases between them. Reading the germline V gene gives CDR1 SGHAT and CDR2 FQNNGV. The CDR3 spans 18 residues, from the cysteine through the phenylalanine. CDR3 DNA is the only sequence kept; it has 54 bases, read in frame from the first base. Amplification of TCR beta CDR3 regions was carried out from RNA transcripts. A first-round RT-PCR of the TCR CDR3 used the HTBI primer set with the Qiagen OneStep RT-PCR kit. Libraries were constructed in a second round of multiplex PCR, after which size selection and purification were performed. Libraries were sequenced paired-end with 100 bp reads on an Illumina HiSeq2000. Per the authors' processing: SOAPnuke was used to process the raw data, with reads discarded if the reads contained adapters or uncalled bases, had a mean Phred below 15, or lacked an exact constant-primer or identifier match. COPE v1.2.5 was used to merge the high-quality paired reads, and each unique nucleotide sequence was defined as a clonotype. Clonotypes were aligned to IMGT TRBV, TRBD and TRBJ reference segments using MiTCR v1.1. Analysis was restricted to V-J combinations with a frequency above 0.0001, which covered 98% to 99.2% of repertoires. The TCS score was defined as the ratio of F50 (clonal expansion) to E x V (chaos), calculated using BLOSUM62-based TCRdist between CDR3 peptides within each V-J. Welch's t-statistics and random forest reduced around 520 V-J features to some 14, which were used in a naive Bayes classifier (R e1071). The public sequencing data were trimmed at Q25 with fastp and processed into clonotypes with MiXCR by TCRdb, which kept only in-frame beta chains. Each CDR3 protein gets just one entry, which takes the most common genes and DNA from the rows behind it. TCRdb's processing, not the study's, gives the V and J calls here. Here the sample has 470,000 or so distinct CDR3 sequences; less than 25% occur a single time. The ten largest clones capture approximately 26% of the sample.

Stable Graves' hyperthyroidism was defined as no progression to ophthalmopathy during 18 months of follow-up. The hyperthyroidism patients were between 18 and 65 years old and newly diagnosed, with a disease duration of less than 2 months. Exclusion was applied to patients with uncontrolled infections, other autoimmune diseases, pregnancy or lactation. Diagnoses relied on clinical symptoms, serum thyroxine and TRAb, thyroid ultrasound and orbital computed tomography. PBMCs were isolated from roughly 10 ml of fresh peripheral blood by Ficoll-Paque density gradient centrifugation. Trizol reagent was used to extract total RNA, and RNA quality was then checked on an Agilent 2100 Bioanalyzer. Summary of the overall study and its limitations: Most expanded thyroid clonotypes (frequency above 0.001) were also found in blood, which suggests that blood repertoires may mirror thyroid immune responses. A 13 V-J signature model separated ophthalmopathy from stable hyperthyroidism, with around 88% sensitivity and 81.08% specificity in cross-validation and 80%/75% in testing. No statistical method was used to fix the sample size in advance, and group allocation was not hidden from the investigators. In validation, the model predicted progression to ophthalmopathy with around 71% sensitivity and less than 80% specificity, a median of around 6.6 months before onset.

This clonotype showed up many times. Its specific antigen is unknown. Per-nucleotide qualities are absent, and no much larger clonotype sits a single base away. This receptor was taken from a man aged 18-30 years with Graves' hyperthyroidism. The rearrangement combines TRBV11-2 with TRBJ1-2; TRBD1 is a possible D gene, resting on 5 matching bases. Sequencing used blood. The sequenced DNA: TGTGCCAGCAGCTTAGAGGCCAGGGTTTATATGCCGTACTATGGCTACACCTTC. Its product reads: CASSLEARVYMPYYGYTF.